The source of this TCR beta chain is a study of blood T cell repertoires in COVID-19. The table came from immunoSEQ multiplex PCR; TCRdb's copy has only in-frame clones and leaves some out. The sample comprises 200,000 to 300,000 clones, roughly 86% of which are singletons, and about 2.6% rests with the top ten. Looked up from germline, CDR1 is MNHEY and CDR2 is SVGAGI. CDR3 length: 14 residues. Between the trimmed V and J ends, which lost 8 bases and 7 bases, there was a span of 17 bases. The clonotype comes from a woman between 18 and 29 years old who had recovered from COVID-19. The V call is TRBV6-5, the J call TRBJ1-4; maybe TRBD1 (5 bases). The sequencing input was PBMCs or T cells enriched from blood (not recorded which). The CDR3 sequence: CASGSGGFGEKLFF. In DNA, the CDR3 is TGTGCCAGCGGATCCGGGGGATTTGGTGAAAAACTGTTTTTT.